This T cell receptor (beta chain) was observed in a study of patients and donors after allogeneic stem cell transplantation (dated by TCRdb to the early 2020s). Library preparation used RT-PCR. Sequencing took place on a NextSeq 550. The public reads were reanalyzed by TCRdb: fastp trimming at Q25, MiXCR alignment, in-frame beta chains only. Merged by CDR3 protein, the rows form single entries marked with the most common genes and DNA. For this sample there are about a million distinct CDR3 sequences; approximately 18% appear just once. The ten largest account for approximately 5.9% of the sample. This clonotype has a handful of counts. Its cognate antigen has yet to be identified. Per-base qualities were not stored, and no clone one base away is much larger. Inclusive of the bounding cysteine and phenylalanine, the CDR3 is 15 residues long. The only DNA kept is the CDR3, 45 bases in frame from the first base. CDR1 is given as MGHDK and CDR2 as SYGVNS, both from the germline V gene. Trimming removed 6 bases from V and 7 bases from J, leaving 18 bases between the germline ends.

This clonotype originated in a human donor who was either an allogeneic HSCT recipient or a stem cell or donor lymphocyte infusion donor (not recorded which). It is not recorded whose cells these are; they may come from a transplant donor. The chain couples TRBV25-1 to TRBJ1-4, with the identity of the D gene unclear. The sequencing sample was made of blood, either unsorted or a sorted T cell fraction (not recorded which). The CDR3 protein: CASRSTRRISEKLFF. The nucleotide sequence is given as TGTGCCAGCAGAAGCACCAGGAGGATATCTGAAAAACTGTTTTTT.